This section outlines one TCR beta chain sequence together with its context. V was clipped by 0 bases and J by 7 bases, with 14 bases between them. The length of the CDR3 is 15 residues. CDR1 SGDLS and CDR2 YYNGEE come from the germline V gene. The record originates from a study of T cell changes during pregnancy in multiple sclerosis. Using immunoSEQ multiplex PCR, the repertoire was profiled, and TCRdb retains in-frame clones only, with some absent. Found here are approximately 92,000 clones, about 94% of them singletons; the top ten hold less than 1%. The sample in question was peripheral blood, obtained after pregnancy. The sequence derives from a female donor with multiple sclerosis, enrolled in a pregnancy study. The rearrangement uses TRBV9 and TRBJ2-1, with TRBD2 as a possible D gene (5 bases). The CDR3 sequence: CASSVGPTTGNEQFF. The CDR3 nucleotides are TGTGCCAGCAGCGTAGGTCCCACTACGGGGAATGAGCAGTTCTTC.